This T cell receptor beta chain was retrieved from a study of blood T cell repertoires in COVID-19 (TCRdb year 2020). Context from the whole study: Collaborator samples came from the United States, Italy and Spain and covered acute and convalescent phases of COVID-19. The material from the prospective study consisted of cDNA or gDNA derived from T cells, B-cell-depleted T cells, or PBMCs. The samples were drawn from two sources: the first 160 participants of the ongoing ImmuneRACE study, and 1,200 or so subjects contributed by 6 global collaborators. A de-identified subject ID, COVID-19 status, age in years and sex were almost always included in the sample metadata. HLA class I and class II types, where available, came from metadata supplied by the sample provider rather than from assay-based typing. Deeply sampled blood TCRbeta repertoires from subjects exposed to, actively infected with, or recovered from COVID-19 were included in the dataset. The repertoires were released in a freely available public database meant as a resource for research on the immune response to SARS-CoV-2.

From the germline V gene (reference sequence), CDR1 is GTSNPN and CDR2 is SVGIG. The CDR3 sequence holds 14 residues, the cysteine and phenylalanine included. Only CDR3 DNA remains: 42 bases, in frame from the first base. The V and J ends are trimmed by 1 base and 6 bases, leaving 15 bases between them. Results the study describes overall, beyond this receptor: The amount of clinical and demographic metadata varied by source and participant and was provided uncurated.

With regard to this clone: Its antigen is unknown. Within one base of it there is no much larger clone, and no base qualities were kept.

The immunoSEQ Assay, a bias-controlled multiplex PCR, was used to amplify TCRbeta CDR3 regions from genomic DNA. The source study handled its data this way. The number of nucleated cells in each sample was estimated by amplification of reference gene primers within the assay. Sequence reads were collapsed and filtered to measure the absolute abundance of every unique TCRbeta CDR3 rearrangement. For each sample, productive Simpson clonality was calculated as the square root of Simpson's diversity index across productive rearrangements. TCRdb obtained this table from immuneACCESS and retained in-frame rearrangements with V and J assigned. These tables miss some clones; where compared with another copy, unresolved V genes account for less than half of the shortfall, and the remainder is unexplained. V, J and clone size reflect that table, while D and trimming were determined from the DNA. The sample table shows roughly 60,000 clones, and about 80% are seen once. Approximately 10% of the sample comes from the top ten.

One collaborating source in Seattle enrolled patients while the patients were actively infected and followed the patients over time throughout the course of disease. Each collaborating institution followed its own protocols to collect whole blood in K2EDTA tubes. For TCRbeta analysis, collaborators shipped samples as frozen whole blood, isolated PBMCs, or DNA extracted from either of those sample types. This receptor was identified in a man older than 75 with COVID-19, enrolled during active disease. The chain is made from TRBV30 and TRBJ1-2; a tentative D match to TRBD1 spans 6 bases. Material: peripheral blood. The CDR3 reads as follows: CAWSGSTGWNGYTF. The DNA sequence follows: TGTGCCTGGAGTGGATCCACAGGGTGGAATGGCTACACCTTC.